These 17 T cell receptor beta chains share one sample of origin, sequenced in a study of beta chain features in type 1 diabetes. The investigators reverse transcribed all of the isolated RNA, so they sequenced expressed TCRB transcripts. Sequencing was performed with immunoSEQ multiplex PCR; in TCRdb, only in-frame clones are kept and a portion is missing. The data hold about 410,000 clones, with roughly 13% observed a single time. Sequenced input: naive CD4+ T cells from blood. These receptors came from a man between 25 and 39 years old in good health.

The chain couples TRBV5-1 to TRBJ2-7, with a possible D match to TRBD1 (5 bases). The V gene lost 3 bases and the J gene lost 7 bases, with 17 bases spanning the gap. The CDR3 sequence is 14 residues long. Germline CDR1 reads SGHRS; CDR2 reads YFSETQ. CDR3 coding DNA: TGCGCCAGCAGCTCAACAGGATCTCTTCCTGAGCAGTACTTC. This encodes CASSSTGSLPEQYF. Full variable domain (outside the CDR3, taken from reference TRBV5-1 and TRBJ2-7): KAGVTQTPRYLIKTRGQQVTLSCSPISGHRSVSWYQQTPGQGLQFLFEYFSETQRNKGNFPGRFSGRQFSNSRSEMNVSTLELGDSALYLCASSSTGSLPEQYFGPGTRLTVT.

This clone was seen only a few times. CDR3 residues: CASSFGGSGETQYF. Here the CDR3 DNA reads TGTGCCAGCAGCTTTGGAGGCTCGGGAGAGACCCAGTACTTC. V gene TRBV11-3 combines with J gene TRBJ2-5; D is perhaps TRBD2 (5 bases). The V gene's germline CDR1 is SGHNT and CDR2 YENEEA. The CDR3 is 14 residues long. Trimming removed 3 bases at V and 4 bases at J, with 12 bases between.

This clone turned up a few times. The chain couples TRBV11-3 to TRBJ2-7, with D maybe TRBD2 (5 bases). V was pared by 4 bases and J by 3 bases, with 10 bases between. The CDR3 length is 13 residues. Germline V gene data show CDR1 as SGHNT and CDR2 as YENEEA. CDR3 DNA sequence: TGTGCCAGCAGCTCTAGGACTGGCTACGAGCAGTACGTC. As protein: CASSSRTGYEQYV.

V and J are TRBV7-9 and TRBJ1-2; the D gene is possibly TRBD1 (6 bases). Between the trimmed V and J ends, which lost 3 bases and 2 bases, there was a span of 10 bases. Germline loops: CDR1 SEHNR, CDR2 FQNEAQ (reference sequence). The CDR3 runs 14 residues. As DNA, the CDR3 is TGTGCCAGCAGCTTGCCAGGGACAAACTATGGCTACACCTTC. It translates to CASSLPGTNYGYTF.

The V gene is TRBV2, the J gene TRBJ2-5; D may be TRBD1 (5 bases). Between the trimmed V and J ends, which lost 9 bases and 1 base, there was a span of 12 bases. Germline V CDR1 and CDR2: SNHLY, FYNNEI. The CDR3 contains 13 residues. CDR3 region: CASRRRGQETQYF. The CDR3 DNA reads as TGTGCCAGTCGCCGAAGGGGCCAAGAGACCCAGTACTTC. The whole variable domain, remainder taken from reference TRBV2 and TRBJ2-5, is EPEVTQTPSHQVTQMGQEVILRCVPISNHLYFYWYRQILGQKVEFLVSFYNNEISEKSEIFDDQFSVERPDGSNFTLKIRSTKLEDSAMYFCASRRRGQETQYFGPGTRLLVL.

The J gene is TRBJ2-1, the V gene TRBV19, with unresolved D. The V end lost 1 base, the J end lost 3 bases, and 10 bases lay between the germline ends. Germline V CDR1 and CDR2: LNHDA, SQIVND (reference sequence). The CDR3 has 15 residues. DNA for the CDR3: TGTGCCAGTAGTATAGTTGCGCGGCTCTACAATGAGCAGTTCTTC. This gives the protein CASSIVARLYNEQFF.

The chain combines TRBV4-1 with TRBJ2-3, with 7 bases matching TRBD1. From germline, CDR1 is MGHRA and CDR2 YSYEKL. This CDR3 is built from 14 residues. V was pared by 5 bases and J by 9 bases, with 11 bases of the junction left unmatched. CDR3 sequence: CASSLTPGQSTQYF. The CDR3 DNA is TGCGCCAGCAGCTTAACCCCGGGACAGTCGACGCAGTATTTT.

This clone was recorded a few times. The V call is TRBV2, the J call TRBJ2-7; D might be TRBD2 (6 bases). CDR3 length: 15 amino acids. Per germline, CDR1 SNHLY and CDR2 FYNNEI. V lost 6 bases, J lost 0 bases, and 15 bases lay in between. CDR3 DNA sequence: TGTGCCAGCAGAGGAGGGAGCCTAAGCTCCTACGAGCAGTACTTC. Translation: CASRGGSLSSYEQYF. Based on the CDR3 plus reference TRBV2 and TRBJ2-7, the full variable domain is EPEVTQTPSHQVTQMGQEVILRCVPISNHLYFYWYRQILGQKVEFLVSFYNNEISEKSEIFDDQFSVERPDGSNFTLKIRSTKLEDSAMYFCASRGGSLSSYEQYFGPGTRLTVT.

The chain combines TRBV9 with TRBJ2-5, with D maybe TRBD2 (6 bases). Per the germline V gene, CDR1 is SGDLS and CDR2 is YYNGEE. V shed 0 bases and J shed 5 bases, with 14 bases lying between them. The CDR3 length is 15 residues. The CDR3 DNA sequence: TGTGCCAGCAGCGTAGCTGGGGGGACCCGTGAGACCCAGTACTTC. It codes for CASSVAGGTRETQYF.

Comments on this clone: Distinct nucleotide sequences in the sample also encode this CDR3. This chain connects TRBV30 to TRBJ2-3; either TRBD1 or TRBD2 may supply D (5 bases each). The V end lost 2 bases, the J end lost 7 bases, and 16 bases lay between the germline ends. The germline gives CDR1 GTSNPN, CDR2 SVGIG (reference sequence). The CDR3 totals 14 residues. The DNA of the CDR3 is TGTGCCTGGAGTTTTGGGGGAGAACGATATACGCAGTATTTT. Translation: CAWSFGGERYTQYF.

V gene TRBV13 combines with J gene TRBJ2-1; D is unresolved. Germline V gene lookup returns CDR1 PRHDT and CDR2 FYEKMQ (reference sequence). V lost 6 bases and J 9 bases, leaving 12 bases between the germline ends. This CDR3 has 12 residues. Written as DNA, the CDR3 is TGTGCCAGCAGTTGGGTTTCGGGTGAGCAGTTCTTC. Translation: CASSWVSGEQFF.

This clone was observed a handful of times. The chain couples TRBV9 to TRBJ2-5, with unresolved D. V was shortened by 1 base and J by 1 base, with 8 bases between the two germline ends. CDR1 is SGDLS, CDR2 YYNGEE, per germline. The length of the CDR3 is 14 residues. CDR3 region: CASSVTGSQETQYF. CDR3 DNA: TGTGCCAGCAGCGTAACCGGATCCCAAGAGACCCAGTACTTC.

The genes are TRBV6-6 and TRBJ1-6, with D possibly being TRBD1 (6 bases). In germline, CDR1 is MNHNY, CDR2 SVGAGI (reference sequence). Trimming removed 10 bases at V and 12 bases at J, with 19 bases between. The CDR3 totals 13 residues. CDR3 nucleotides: TGTGCCATTGCACGGGACAATTCAGTACCCCTCCACTTT. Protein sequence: CAIARDNSVPLHF.

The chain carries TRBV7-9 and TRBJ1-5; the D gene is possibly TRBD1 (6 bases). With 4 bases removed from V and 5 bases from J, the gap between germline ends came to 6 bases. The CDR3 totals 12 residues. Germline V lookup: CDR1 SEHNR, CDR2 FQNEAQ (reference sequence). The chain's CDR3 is CASSSGDQPQHF. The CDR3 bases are TGTGCCAGCAGCTCAGGGGATCAGCCCCAGCATTTT. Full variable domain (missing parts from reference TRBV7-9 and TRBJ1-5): DTGVSQNPRHKITKRGQNVTFRCDPISEHNRLYWYRQTLGQGPEFLTYFQNEAQLEKSRLLSDRFSAERPKGSFSTLEIQRTEQGDSAMYLCASSSGDQPQHFGDGTRLSIL.

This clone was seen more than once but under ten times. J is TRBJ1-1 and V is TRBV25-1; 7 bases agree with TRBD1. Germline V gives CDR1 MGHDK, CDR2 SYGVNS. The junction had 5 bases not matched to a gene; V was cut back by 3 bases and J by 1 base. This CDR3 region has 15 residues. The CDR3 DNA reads TGTGCCAGCAGTGACCCAGGGGGGAGGAACACTGAAGCTTTCTTT. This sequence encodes CASSDPGGRNTEAFF.

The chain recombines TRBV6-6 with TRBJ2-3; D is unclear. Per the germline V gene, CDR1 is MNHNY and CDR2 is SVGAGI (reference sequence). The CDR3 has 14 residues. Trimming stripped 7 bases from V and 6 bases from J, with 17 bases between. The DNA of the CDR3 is TGTGCCAGCACCAACCCTTCTTTGGGGGATACGCAGTATTTT. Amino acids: CASTNPSLGDTQYF.

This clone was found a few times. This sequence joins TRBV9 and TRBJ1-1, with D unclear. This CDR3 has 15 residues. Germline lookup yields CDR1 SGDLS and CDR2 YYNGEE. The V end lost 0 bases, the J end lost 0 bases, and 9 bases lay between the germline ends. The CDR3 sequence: CASSVVTRLNTEAFF. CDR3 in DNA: TGTGCCAGCAGCGTAGTTACACGATTGAACACTGAAGCTTTCTTT.